This T cell receptor beta chain derives from a study of blood T cell repertoires in COVID-19. In the study overall: Material from acute and convalescent COVID-19 was sourced from the United States, Italy and Spain.

Patients at the Seattle site were enrolled during active infection and followed longitudinally. Produced via immunoSEQ multiplex PCR; TCRdb's table is partial and in-frame only. The sample consists of 97,000 or so clones, around 90% of them appearing once. The CDR3 contains 15 residues. V gave up 1 base and J gave up 7 bases; unmatched junction bases: 4. The germline gives CDR1 LGHDT, CDR2 YNNKEL (reference sequence). This chain joins TRBV3-1 (or the pseudogene TRBV3-2) and TRBJ2-1; 10 nucleotides agree with TRBD2. Input material: peripheral blood. This TCR derives from a woman aged 45-60 years with COVID-19, enrolled during active disease. The CDR3 DNA sequence: TGTGCCAGCAGCCAAGCAGCGGGGGGGCCAAATGAGCAGTTCTTC. Its protein is CASSQAAGGPNEQFF.